This TCR beta chain comes out of a study of blood T cell repertoires in COVID-19. Study as a whole: PBMCs, B-cell-depleted T cells, or T cells were the source of the cDNA or gDNA that made up the material.

The method was immunoSEQ multiplex PCR; TCRdb's version includes in-frame clones alone and lacks a portion of them. The data contain about 15,000 clones, roughly 88% of them singletons. Germline CDR1 reads SQVTM; CDR2 reads ANQGSEA. Trimming shortened V by 2 bases and J by 0 bases, and 7 bases separated the two germline ends. CDR3 length equals 13 residues. The chain couples TRBV29-1 to TRBJ1-1; D gene uncertain. Sequenced: peripheral blood. The sequence was collected from a human donor in a cohort sampled during active COVID-19. CDR3 in DNA: TGCAGCGTTGAATCGAGTCTGAACACTGAAGCTTTCTTT. This encodes CSVESSLNTEAFF.